Reported below is one TCR beta chain. The table came from immunoSEQ multiplex PCR; TCRdb's copy has only in-frame clones and leaves some out. This table holds about 110,000 clones, approximately 88% found once. CDR1 SEHNR and CDR2 FQNEAQ come from the germline V gene (reference sequence). The length of the CDR3 is 15 residues. The V end lost 2 bases, the J end lost 5 bases, and 13 bases lay between the germline ends. This sample is part of a study of blood T cell repertoires in COVID-19. This rearrangement joins TRBV7-9 to TRBJ2-1; D gene uncertain. The sequenced material came from peripheral blood. The origin of this receptor is a man between 50 and 59 years old with active or convalescent COVID-19. The CDR3, as DNA: TGTGCCAGCAGCTTAAGAGTCGTCACCGACAATGAGCAGTTCTTC. Translating it yields CASSLRVVTDNEQFF.